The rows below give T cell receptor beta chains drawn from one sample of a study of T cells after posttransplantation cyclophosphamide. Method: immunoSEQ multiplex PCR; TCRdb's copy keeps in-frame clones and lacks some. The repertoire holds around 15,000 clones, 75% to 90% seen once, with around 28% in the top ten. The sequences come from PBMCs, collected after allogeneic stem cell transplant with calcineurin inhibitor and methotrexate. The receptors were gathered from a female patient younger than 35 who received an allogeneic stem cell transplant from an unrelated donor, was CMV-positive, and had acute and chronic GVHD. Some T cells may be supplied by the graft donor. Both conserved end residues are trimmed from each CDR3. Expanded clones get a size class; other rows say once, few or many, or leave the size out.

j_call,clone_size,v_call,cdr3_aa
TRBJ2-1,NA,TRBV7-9,ASSFRDNEQF
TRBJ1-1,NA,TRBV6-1,ASSELQGATEAF
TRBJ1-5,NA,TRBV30,AWDTGTGGGGPQH
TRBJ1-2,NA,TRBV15,ATSRAQGGDGYT
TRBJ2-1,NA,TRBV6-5,ASSSSSGRADEQF
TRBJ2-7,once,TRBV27,ASSHILAGGLSSYEQY
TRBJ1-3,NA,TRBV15,ATSRERGAQGNTIY
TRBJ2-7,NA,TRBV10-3,AISGDRLDSGRASSYEQY
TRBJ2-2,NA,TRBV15,ATSRDGWGLAPANTGELF
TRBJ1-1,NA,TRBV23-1,ASSQAKQGARGVNTEAF
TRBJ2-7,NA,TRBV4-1,ASSLNRQGVSEQY
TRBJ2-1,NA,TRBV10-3,AISESPGQGLKEQF
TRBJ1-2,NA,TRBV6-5,ASSNRELDGYT
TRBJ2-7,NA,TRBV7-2,ASSLAAGSGSVQY
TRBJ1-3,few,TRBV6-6,ASTTGTFHSGNTIY
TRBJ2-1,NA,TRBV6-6,ASSYRGPNSYNEQF
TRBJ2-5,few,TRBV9,ASSVDRGPGTQY
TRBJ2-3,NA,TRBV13,ASSSRLARKNREDTQY
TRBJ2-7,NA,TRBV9,ASSLGAGEQY
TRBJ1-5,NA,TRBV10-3,AISDEDRVGQPQH
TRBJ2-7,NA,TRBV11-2,ASSLGQGSEQY
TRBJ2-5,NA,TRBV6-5,ASSCSRGLETQY
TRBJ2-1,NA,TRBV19,ASSIRAGGYNEQF
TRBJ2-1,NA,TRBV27,ASSLGQGALNEQF
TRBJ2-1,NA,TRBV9,ASSVRDTFNEQF
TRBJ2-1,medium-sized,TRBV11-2,ASSFPTSTSGNSDEQF
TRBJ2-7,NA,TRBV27,ASSPTPLYEQY
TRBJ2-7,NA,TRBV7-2,ASSSTWDSPQY
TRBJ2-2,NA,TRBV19,ASSPTRIGELF
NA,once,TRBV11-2,ASSFGGQGGFYEQY
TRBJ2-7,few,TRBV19,ASSGGSYEQY
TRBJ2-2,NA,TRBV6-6,ASSYEFTGELF
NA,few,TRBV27,ASSPVGGRAYEQY
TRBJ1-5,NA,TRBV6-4,ATRSDEGNQPQH
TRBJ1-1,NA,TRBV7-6,ASTLLQWNTEAF
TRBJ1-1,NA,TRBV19,ASSSQGRGTEAF
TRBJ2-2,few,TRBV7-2,ASSVGPGLLNTGELF
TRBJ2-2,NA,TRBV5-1,ASSFPGESTGELF
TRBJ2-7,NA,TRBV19,ASSFEGTSGVYEQY
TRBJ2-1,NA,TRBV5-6,ASSLRYSFNEQF
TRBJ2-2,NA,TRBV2,ASSVLTAGSGGELF
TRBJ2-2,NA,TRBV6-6,ASSLPDSFSAGELF
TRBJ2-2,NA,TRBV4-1,ASSQDPSGRGTGELF
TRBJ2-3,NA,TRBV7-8,ASSLVPGDTKGDTDTQY
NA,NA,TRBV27,ASSSRPAYEQY
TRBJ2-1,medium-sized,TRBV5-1,ASSLDPGLAGAQF
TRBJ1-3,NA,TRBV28,ASSLGTGTAGNTIY
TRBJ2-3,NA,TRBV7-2,ASSSSGSTDTQY
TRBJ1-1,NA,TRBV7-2,ASSLVTGALGTEAF
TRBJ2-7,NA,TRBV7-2,ASSPSPASLSYEQY
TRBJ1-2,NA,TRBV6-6,ASSFMRAGDIGYT
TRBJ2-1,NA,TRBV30,AWSVEQGRNEQF
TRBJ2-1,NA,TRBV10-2,ASSESRYNEQF
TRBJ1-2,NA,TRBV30,AWSPGTGDT